The 19 T cell receptor beta chains below come from one sample, sequenced in a study of tumor-infiltrating lymphocytes in primary liver carcinoma. A constant-region primer primed TCR beta cDNA synthesis from about 0.55 ug of total RNA. Three-round nested multiplex PCR performed with slightly modified ARM-PCR produced the TCR beta libraries. Researchers ran the first two PCR rounds for roughly 10 cycles each with TRBV1-TRBV30 forward primers and a C-beta reverse primer. TCRdb ran MiXCR on the multiplex PCR reads and lists one entry per CDR3 protein. The sample yields 310,000 or so distinct CDR3 sequences, roughly 60% seen once. Out of unsorted whole blood came the blood RNA, and germline DNA was extracted as well. The sequencing input was peripheral blood. The receptors here all came from a woman under 40 with primary liver carcinoma and hepatitis B virus infection.

This clonotype was picked up many times. The genes are TRBV29-1 and TRBJ1-1; D gene uncertain. The V end lost 4 bases, the J end lost 6 bases, and 12 bases lay between the germline ends. The CDR3 sequence is 12 residues long. Germline assignment: CDR1 SQVTM and CDR2 ANQGSEA. The CDR3 sequence is CSVGRGGAEAFF. The CDR3 bases are TGCAGCGTTGGTCGAGGTGGCGCTGAAGCTTTCTTT.

Of note for this clonotype: Just one base apart from a much larger clone, this may be a read error. The chain is built from TRBV6-5 and TRBJ2-1, with TRBD2 as a possible D gene (5 bases). There are 16 residues in the CDR3. Germline V lookup: CDR1 MNHEY, CDR2 SVGAGI. The CDR3 DNA is TGTGCCAGTAGCGCCCGCGGGTCGAGCTCCTACAATGGGCAGTTCTTC. Its translation is CASSARGSSSYNGQFF.

The chain couples TRBV28 to TRBJ2-7; TRBD2 is a possible D gene (5 bases). The ends were cut back, 4 bases at V and 0 bases at J, with 10 bases in the middle. The CDR3 has 14 amino acids. The germline V gene has CDR1 MDHEN and CDR2 SYDVKM. CDR3 sequence reads: CASSYPGSSYEQYF. CDR3 DNA sequence: TGTGCCAGCAGTTACCCGGGAAGCTCCTACGAGCAGTACTTC.

Only a few counts were recorded for this clonotype. At one boundary the junction diverges from the germline segment, which might be a read error. The V call is TRBV12-3 or TRBV12-4, the J call TRBJ2-3, with a weak D call TRBD1 (6 bases). The CDR3 totals 13 residues. The CDR3 reads CVSSHRATDTQYF. In DNA form, the CDR3 reads TGTGTCAGCAGTCACAGGGCCACAGATACGCAGTATTTT.

This clonotype has a single count. The chain has TRBV6-2 or TRBV6-3 and TRBJ2-7; TRBD1 is a possible D gene (6 bases). CDR3 size: 16 residues. Between the trimmed V and J ends, which lost 5 bases and 0 bases, there was a span of 17 bases. Germline-derived CDR1 and CDR2 are MNHEY and SVGEGT. In DNA form, the CDR3 reads TGTGCCAGCAGTACATGGACAGTGCTGGGCTCCTACGAGCAGTACTTC. Encoded protein: CASSTWTVLGSYEQYF.

This clonotype was detected ten times or more. The chain uses TRBV11-2 and TRBJ2-3, with TRBD2 as a possible D gene (5 bases). Trimming stripped 0 bases from V and 11 bases from J, with 9 bases between. From germline, CDR1 is SGHAT and CDR2 FQNNGV. The CDR3 runs 12 residues. The CDR3 loop reads CASSLEGVRQYF. The CDR3 DNA is TGTGCCAGCAGCTTAGAGGGAGTCCGGCAGTATTTT. The variable domain in full, with the rest retrieved from reference TRBV11-2 and TRBJ2-3, is EAGVAQSPRYKIIEKRQSVAFWCNPISGHATLYWYQQILGQGPKLLIQFQNNGVVDDSQLPKDRFSAERLKGVDSTLKIQPAKLEDSAVYLCASSLEGVRQYFGPGTRLTVL.

Here the CDR3 reads CASRSGTSGNEQFF. In DNA, the CDR3 is TGCGCCAGCAGATCCGGGACTAGCGGCAATGAGCAGTTCTTC. The chain carries TRBV5-1 and TRBJ2-1, with 11 bases lining up with TRBD2. This CDR3 has 14 amino acids. J was trimmed by 6 bases and V by 5 bases; bases with no gene match: 4. In germline, CDR1 is SGHRS, CDR2 YFSETQ.

This clonotype was observed many times. This chain joins TRBV6-1 and TRBJ2-1, with a weak D call TRBD2 (6 bases). CDR3 length: 13 residues. V lost 7 bases to trimming and J lost 5 bases, with 12 bases between them. CDR1 is MNHNS and CDR2 is SASEGT in the germline V gene. The CDR3 DNA reads as TGTGCCAGCATCCGGGGGTGGGACAATGAGCAGTTCTTC. Protein sequence: CASIRGWDNEQFF.

As regards this clonotype: An end of the junction differs from the germline gene, which may be a read error. The chain is built from TRBV11-3 and TRBJ2-7, with 10 bases identical to TRBD1. This CDR3 region has 15 residues. Germline CDR1 reads SGHNT; CDR2 reads YENEEA. CDR3 amino acids: CTSSPGTGAIYEQYF. The CDR3, as DNA: TGTACCAGCAGCCCCGGGACAGGGGCCATCTACGAGCAGTACTTC.

Points on this clonotype: The junction and the germline gene differ at one end; a read error may be behind it. This chain connects TRBV4-3 to TRBJ2-7, with D maybe TRBD2 (6 bases). The CDR3 consists of 15 residues. Germline CDR1 reads LGHNA; CDR2 reads YSLEER. The CDR3 loop is CASTQGPGTYYEQYF. DNA for the CDR3: TGTGCCAGCACCCAAGGGCCGGGGACTTACTACGAGCAGTACTTC.

This clonotype was detected many times. The J gene is TRBJ1-2, the V gene TRBV12-3 or TRBV12-4, with TRBD1 matching 7 bases. V lost 5 bases, J lost 4 bases, and 7 bases stayed unmatched. This CDR3 has 14 amino acids. For the CDR3, the DNA is TGTGCCAGCAGTCTGACAGGGATGGGCTATGGCTACACCTTC. Encoded protein: CASSLTGMGYGYTF.

This clonotype was observed a single time. This likely comes from a read error, as the CDR3 has no conserved phenylalanine or tryptophan at its end. Here the CDR3 reads CASSQVGTGIAKDIQYL. The CDR3 bases are TGCGCCAGCAGCCAAGTGGGTACGGGAATAGCCAAAGACATTCAGTACTTG. This chain links TRBV4-1 with TRBJ2-4, with D possibly matching TRBD2 (5 bases). Germline V gives CDR1 MGHRA, CDR2 YSYEKL. This CDR3 is 17 amino acids long.

Regarding this clonotype: Because it lacks the conserved phenylalanine or tryptophan at the end, this CDR3 is likely a read error. The chain couples TRBV4-3 to TRBJ2-2, with D tentatively TRBD1 (7 bases). CDR1 is LGHNA, CDR2 YSLEER, per germline. Trimming removed 0 bases from V and 12 bases from J, with 14 bases in between. The CDR3 runs to 14 residues. CDR3: CASSQDRGRGQLFL. The CDR3 nucleotides are TGCGCCAGCAGCCAAGATAGGGGGCGGGGTCAGCTGTTTTTA.

In the case of this clonotype: Without the conserved terminal phenylalanine or tryptophan, this CDR3 likely stems from a read error. The V and J genes are TRBV29-1 and TRBJ2-7, with D tentatively TRBD1 (5 bases). The germline gives CDR1 SQVTM, CDR2 ANQGSEA. The V gene lost 0 bases and the J gene lost 9 bases, with 12 bases spanning the gap. This CDR3 spans 12 amino acids. The CDR3 loop is CSVEDHGQGQYI. The CDR3 nucleotides read TGCAGCGTTGAAGATCACGGGCAGGGGCAGTACATC.

This clonotype was counted at least ten times. The chain uses TRBV6-2 or TRBV6-3 and TRBJ2-6, with no clear D. CDR3 length equals 14 residues. Germline V gene sequence: CDR1 MNHEY, CDR2 SVGEGT. V was cut by 5 bases and J by 2 bases, with 7 bases left in between. CDR3 bases: TGTGCCAGCAGTCCAGTTGCTGGGGCCAACGTCCTGACTTTC. Encoded protein: CASSPVAGANVLTF.

At least ten counts were recorded for this clonotype. The J gene is TRBJ2-7, the V gene TRBV6-5; D may correspond to TRBD1 or TRBD2 (5 bases each). The length of the CDR3 is 13 residues. The V end lost 9 bases, the J end lost 4 bases, and 16 bases lay between the germline ends. In germline, CDR1 is MNHEY, CDR2 SVGAGI. The CDR3 DNA reads TGTGCCAGTACCCGGGACGGAGGTTACGAGCAGTACTTC. This translates into CASTRDGGYEQYF.

In this sample, this clonotype turned up many times. The J gene is TRBJ2-7, the V gene TRBV29-1, with D perhaps given as TRBD1 or TRBD2 (5 bases each). V was pared by 3 bases and J by 4 bases, with 13 bases between. Germline assignment: CDR1 SQVTM and CDR2 ANQGSEA. The CDR3 loop spans 13 amino acids. Here the CDR3 reads CSVEGDGLYEQYF. The CDR3 DNA reads TGCAGCGTTGAGGGGGACGGGTTATACGAGCAGTACTTC.

Comment on this clonotype: Sequence at one end of the junction differs from germline and may be a read error. The V gene is TRBV11-2, the J gene TRBJ1-2; 8 bases align to TRBD1. The V gene's germline CDR1 is SGHAT and CDR2 FQNNGV. The CDR3 extends over 14 amino acids. CDR3 nucleotide sequence: TGTGCCAGCACGGATCAGGGGGCGGGCTATGGCTACGCCTTC. Its protein is CASTDQGAGYGYAF.

A remark on this clonotype: One end of the junction varies from germline; a read error may be responsible. The chain is built from TRBV6-2 or TRBV6-3 and TRBJ2-3, with D possibly called TRBD1 or TRBD2 (7 bases each). CDR1 MNHEY and CDR2 SVGEGT come from the germline V gene. The CDR3 contains 17 residues. The CDR3 coding sequence is TGTGCCAGCAGTTATGGGGTGGCGCAAGCGGGGACAGATACACAGTATTTT. Translated, it gives CASSYGVAQAGTDTQYF.